What follows is one TCR beta chain and its context. Its antigen is unknown. In the authors' methods: For the immunoSEQ data, sequences were junction-only without quality scores, so filtering differed. TCRdb's copy holds only in-frame clones and misses some; the assay was immunoSEQ multiplex PCR. That table supplies the V and J calls and clone size; D and trimming were determined from the DNA. The sample has 1.5 million to 1.9 million clones; about 98% are singletons. These data belong to a study of shared clonotypes between healthy human individuals. Turning to the study itself: Each donor's CD4 naive and CD4 memory cells filled three plates apiece, CD8 naive two, and CD8 memory one. Study-wide results and limits: Non-shared clonotypes displayed generation probabilities falling below those of clonotypes present in all four donors.

Looked up from germline, CDR1 is SGDLS and CDR2 is YYNGEE. This CDR3 has 15 residues. Unmatched junction bases numbered 7, after V lost 4 bases and J lost 3 bases. This chain uses TRBV9 with TRBJ2-1, with 7 bases identical to TRBD1. The source material was naive CD4+ T cells sorted from blood. Subset noted: CD45RA+ positively selected. The source of this sequence is a man aged 25 to 40 in good health. CDR3 DNA sequence: TGTGCCAGCAGCCTAGGGGGCGGGTACTACAATGAGCAGTTCTTC. Its translation is CASSLGGGYYNEQFF. Drawing the rest from reference TRBV9 and TRBJ2-1, the complete variable domain is DSGVTQTPKHLITATGQRVTLRCSPRSGDLSVYWYQQSLDQGLQFLIQYYNGEERAKGNILERFSAQQFPDLHSELNLSSLELGDSALYFCASSLGGGYYNEQFFGPGTRLTVL.